This entry lists 20 T cell receptor beta chains sequenced from one sample in a study of T cell responses to AZD1222 COVID-19 vaccine. Assay used: immunoSEQ multiplex PCR; TCRdb lists only in-frame clones, some missing. The sample consists of about 120,000 clones, around 80% of them appearing once. This sample comprised peripheral blood, obtained on day 0 of AZD1222 vaccination. The receptors here all came from an adult in good health.

The J gene is TRBJ1-2, the V gene TRBV11-2, with a weak D call TRBD1 (5 bases). With 5 bases removed from V and 4 bases from J, the gap between germline ends came to 14 bases. The CDR3 sequence is 14 residues long. Germline V lookup: CDR1 SGHAT, CDR2 FQNNGV. This CDR3 reads CASSASGGGYGYTF. The CDR3 DNA follows: TGTGCCAGCAGCGCGTCCGGGGGTGGCTATGGCTACACCTTC.

The chain is built from TRBV5-4 and TRBJ2-5; 11 nucleotides agree with TRBD1. Per germline, CDR1 SGHNT and CDR2 YYREEE (reference sequence). This CDR3 is built from 15 residues. Trimming took 2 bases from V and 2 from J; bases not matched to a gene: 2. The CDR3 loop reads CASSFGQGAQETQYF. The CDR3 DNA reads as TGTGCCAGCAGCTTCGGACAGGGGGCGCAAGAGACCCAGTACTTC.

V gene TRBV12-3 or TRBV12-4 combines with J gene TRBJ2-1; maybe TRBD2 (7 bases). This CDR3 comprises 12 residues. Trimming took off 7 bases at V and 8 bases at J, with 12 bases between the two ends. CDR3 nucleotide sequence: TGTGCCAGCACCCCGGGGGGCCATGAGCAGTTCTTC. Its translation is CASTPGGHEQFF.

The V call is TRBV19, the J call TRBJ1-2; the D gene is possibly TRBD1 (5 bases). The CDR3 consists of 14 residues. Germline CDR1 LNHDA, CDR2 SQIVND (reference sequence). V shed 7 bases and J shed 4 bases, with 16 bases lying between them. The CDR3 DNA follows: TGTGCCAGTAATAGCAGGGAGAACGGCTATGGCTACACCTTC. It specifies CASNSRENGYGYTF. Drawing the rest from reference TRBV19 and TRBJ1-2, the complete variable domain is DGGITQSPKYLFRKEGQNVTLSCEQNLNHDAMYWYRQDPGQGLRLIYYSQIVNDFQKGDIAEGYSVSREKKESFPLTVTSAQKNPTAFYLCASNSRENGYGYTFGSGTRLTVV.

The genes are TRBV12-3 or TRBV12-4 and TRBJ2-7; D gene ambiguous. This CDR3 has 11 amino acids. With 3 bases removed from V and 6 bases from J, the gap between germline ends came to 6 bases. Written as DNA, the CDR3 is TGTGCCAGCAGTTTTACCCGCGAGCAGTACTTC. It translates to CASSFTREQYF.

V is TRBV4-1 and J is TRBJ2-7, with 14 bases identical to TRBD2. The junction had 9 bases not matched to a gene; V was cut back by 2 bases and J by 0 bases. The CDR3 has 19 amino acids. The germline V gene encodes CDR1 MGHRA and CDR2 YSYEKL. CDR3 nucleotide sequence: TGCGCCAGCAGCCAACTAGGACTAGCGGGGGGTCCTAGCTCCTACGAGCAGTACTTC. The encoded protein is CASSQLGLAGGPSSYEQYF.

This chain links TRBV30 with TRBJ1-3; D unclear. Germline loops: CDR1 GTSNPN, CDR2 SVGIG (reference sequence). Trimming cost V 3 bases and J 2 bases, with 20 bases left between them. This CDR3 is 17 amino acids long. The CDR3 DNA reads TGTGCCTGGAGGGACCCCGGGGTCCCCCGGGCTGGAAACACCATATATTTT. This translates into CAWRDPGVPRAGNTIYF. The full variable domain, its missing parts supplied by reference TRBV30 and TRBJ1-3, is SQTIHQWPATLVQPVGSPLSLECTVEGTSNPNLYWYRQAAGRGLQLLFYSVGIGQISSEVPQNLSASRPQDRQFILSSKKLLLSDSGFYLCAWRDPGVPRAGNTIYFGEGSWLTVV.

This chain uses TRBV6-2 or TRBV6-3 with TRBJ1-1, with 9 bases identical to TRBD1. There are 16 residues in the CDR3. CDR1 and CDR2 (germline): MNHEY, SVGEGT. With 4 bases clipped from V and 1 base from J, the junction kept 7 bases outside the gene matches. CDR3 nucleotides: TGTGCCAGCAGTTCCCCGACAGGGGGTGGGAACACTGAAGCTTTCTTT. Residues: CASSSPTGGGNTEAFF.

The table lists this clone with a count of one. This rearrangement joins TRBV7-9 to TRBJ1-4; TRBD1 matches 7 bases. Losses at the gene ends were 5 bases for V and 3 bases for J; bases not matched to a gene: 6. The CDR3 consists of 15 residues. The germline CDR1 and CDR2 sequences are SEHNR and FQNEAQ (reference sequence). The CDR3 DNA follows: TGTGCCAGCAGCCCAGCCGGGACAGCTAATGAAAAACTGTTTTTT. It specifies CASSPAGTANEKLFF.

The V call is TRBV6-5, the J call TRBJ1-2; 11 bases agree with TRBD1. The V and J ends lost 2 bases and 4 bases, in that order; junction bases with no gene match: 6. This CDR3 has 16 amino acids. CDR1 is MNHEY, CDR2 SVGAGI, per germline. DNA for the CDR3: TGTGCCAGCAGTTACCGCCGGACAGGGGGCTCCTATGGCTACACCTTC. Protein: CASSYRRTGGSYGYTF.

The chain recombines TRBV4-3 with TRBJ2-3, with 8 bases identical to TRBD2. The ends lost 2 bases at V and 4 bases at J; junction bases unmatched: 8. The CDR3 consists of 16 residues. CDR1 LGHNA and CDR2 YSLEER come from the germline V gene. Here the CDR3 DNA reads TGCGCCAGCAGCCAATCGAGCGGGAGTATCGCAGATACGCAGTATTTT. Protein sequence: CASSQSSGSIADTQYF.

This sequence joins TRBV5-1 and TRBJ2-3; TRBD2 might be the D (6 bases). CDR3 length: 14 residues. V dropped 2 bases and J dropped 3 bases, with 10 bases sitting between them. Germline V lookup: CDR1 SGHRS, CDR2 YFSETQ. CDR3 sequence (DNA): TGCGCCAGCAGCTTACCCCTAGCGACAGATACGCAGTATTTT. Its translation: CASSLPLATDTQYF.

The chain is built from TRBV18 and TRBJ2-5; 8 bases are shared with TRBD1. V dropped 3 bases and J dropped 8; count of bases not matched to a gene: 8. CDR3 length: 14 amino acids. Germline V gene lookup returns CDR1 KGHSH and CDR2 LQKENI. CDR3 bases: TGTGCCAGCTCACCTCGGACAGGGTCTAATACCCAGTACTTC. Protein product: CASSPRTGSNTQYF.

The chain uses TRBV6-5 and TRBJ2-7, with D unclear. Trimming pared 4 bases from V and 3 bases from J, leaving 13 bases between. The CDR3 covers 14 residues. In germline, CDR1 is MNHEY, CDR2 SVGAGI. CDR3 bases: TGTGCCAGCAGTTCCACAGTGCCCCTCTACGAGCAGTACTTC. Translation gives CASSSTVPLYEQYF.

The table lists this clone with a few counts. This rearrangement joins TRBV3-1 (or the pseudogene TRBV3-2) to TRBJ2-7, with 9 bases fitting TRBD2. The germline CDR1 and CDR2 sequences are LGHDT and YNNKEL (reference sequence). The CDR3 covers 14 residues. Germline trimming cut 4 bases from V and 7 bases from J; bases unmatched to any gene: 8. The CDR3 DNA reads TGTGCCAGCAGCCCCCTAGCGGGGCACCTTGAGCAGTACTTC. Its translation: CASSPLAGHLEQYF.

The chain is built from TRBV18 and TRBJ1-5, with 12 bases identical to TRBD1. J lost 2 bases, V lost 6 bases, and 8 bases had no gene match. CDR1 is KGHSH, CDR2 LQKENI, per germline. CDR3 size: 17 residues. The CDR3 DNA sequence: TGTGCCAGCTCGCCCGGGACAGGGGGCGTCGGCAATCAGCCCCAGCATTTT. This encodes CASSPGTGGVGNQPQHF.

V and J are TRBV5-1 and TRBJ2-7, with D unclear. Germline CDR1 reads SGHRS; CDR2 reads YFSETQ. CDR3 length: 14 amino acids. V shed 4 bases and J shed 2 bases, with 13 bases lying between them. CDR3 protein: CASSLVPGTYEQYF. DNA of the CDR3: TGCGCCAGCAGCCTAGTTCCGGGCACCTACGAGCAGTACTTC.

The V and J genes are TRBV4-3 and TRBJ2-3; a weak D match, TRBD2 (6 bases). The CDR3 runs to 15 residues. The germline gives CDR1 LGHNA, CDR2 YSLEER. The V and J ends lost 1 base and 6 bases respectively, with 14 bases between them. The CDR3 loop reads CASSQGGLVADTQYF. The DNA of the CDR3 is TGCGCCAGCAGCCAAGGGGGACTGGTGGCGGATACGCAGTATTTT.

CDR3 nucleotides: TGTGCCAGCAGTTCCGCAGACAGTAACTATGGCTACACCTTC. This codes for CASSSADSNYGYTF. The J gene is TRBJ1-2, the V gene TRBV28, with D tentatively TRBD1 (5 bases). Germline V gene sequence: CDR1 MDHEN, CDR2 SYDVKM. V lost 4 bases and J 1 base, leaving 10 bases between the germline ends. CDR3 length: 14 residues.

The V call is TRBV11-2, the J call TRBJ2-7, with D possibly matching TRBD2 (5 bases). The CDR3 is 16 residues long. From germline, CDR1 is SGHAT and CDR2 FQNNGV. Trimming removed 5 bases from V and 2 bases from J, with 19 bases in between. The DNA of the CDR3 is TGTGCCAGCAGCCCCCTCCGGACTCCCACACCCTACGAGCAGTACTTC. It yields the protein CASSPLRTPTPYEQYF.